Included here is one T cell receptor (beta chain) sequence, with context. The antigen is not known. These data are taken from a study of beta chain features in type 1 diabetes. General study results and limits: Among patients with Type 1 diabetes, TCRB CDR3s were moderately but significantly shorter in every one of the four CD4+ subsets. Cells that show high TCR expression could be over-represented by cDNA sequencing.

The study reverse transcribed the entire isolated RNA, so it sequenced expressed TCRB transcripts. The table came from immunoSEQ multiplex PCR; TCRdb's copy has only in-frame clones and leaves some out. Of about 41,000 clones listed, approximately 61% are singletons. It was via CD45RO/CCR7/CD25/CD127/CD95/CD27 that CD4+ naive, central memory, regulatory and stem cell-like memory cells were sorted. The J segment lost 2 bases and the V segment lost 11 bases, leaving 5 bases of the junction unmatched. This CDR3 contains 14 residues. CDR1 is MNHNY, CDR2 SVGAGI, per germline (reference sequence). The receptor comes from a man between 25 and 39 years old with type 1 diabetes. Some clones in this sample may be carry-over from other donors' samples. Sequenced: Tregs from blood. This rearrangement joins TRBV6-6 to TRBJ2-1; 11 nucleotides match TRBD2. CDR3 loop: CAAATSGTYNEQFF. CDR3 DNA: TGTGCCGCCGCGACTAGCGGGACCTACAATGAGCAGTTCTTC.